The 18 T cell receptor beta chains given below trace back to one sample, sequenced in a study of T cell repertoires in cytomegalovirus infection. In TCRdb, the reads were re-called with MiXCR into one record per CDR3 protein. The table lists about 740,000 distinct CDR3 sequences, less than 40% of them singletons. The sequenced sample consisted of PBMCs. The receptors were sampled from a human donor in good health (CMV status not recorded). Some clones in this sample may be carry-over from other donors' samples.

Of note for this clonotype: A much larger clone lies a single base off, so this may be a read error. The chain uses TRBV7-2 and TRBJ2-5; 12 bases line up with TRBD2. CDR1 and CDR2 (germline): SGHTA, FQGNSA. This CDR3 has 14 amino acids. CDR3 sequence reads: CASRTSGILETQHF. The CDR3 nucleotides are TGTGCCAGCCGGACTAGCGGGATTTTGGAGACCCAGCACTTC.

This sequence joins TRBV7-6 and TRBJ2-7, with TRBD1 matching 7 bases. CDR1 SGHVS and CDR2 FNYEAQ come from the germline V gene. This CDR3 is 14 amino acids long. J lost 6 bases, V lost 2 bases, and 7 bases had no gene match. This CDR3 reads CASSLTQGLVEQYF. The DNA of the CDR3 is TGTGCCAGCAGCTTAACACAGGGGCTGGTCGAGCAGTACTTC.

This clonotype was recorded a few times. The chain uses TRBV7-9 and TRBJ2-5, with D perhaps given as TRBD1 or TRBD2 (5 bases each). Germline CDR1 reads SEHNR; CDR2 reads FQNEAQ (reference sequence). The length of the CDR3 is 17 residues. The V end lost 1 base, the J end lost 0 bases, and 15 bases lay between the germline ends. The CDR3 DNA reads as TGTGCCAGCAGCTTAGTTAGAGGGAACAGGAACCAAGAGACCCAGTACTTC. As protein: CASSLVRGNRNQETQYF.

This clonotype appeared a few times. V is TRBV24-1 and J is TRBJ2-1; D possibly matches TRBD1 or TRBD2 (5 bases each). V shed 9 bases and J shed 8 bases, with 22 bases lying between them. Germline lookup yields CDR1 KGHDR and CDR2 SFDVKD. The CDR3 extends over 15 amino acids. CDR3 DNA sequence: TGTGCCACCCAAACCGGGGCAGGGAATTGGGATGAGCAGTTCTTC. Translating it yields CATQTGAGNWDEQFF.

CDR3 nucleotides: TGCAGTGCTAGACCTCGCCGGGTTGCCGGAGGGAGACATGGCTACACCTTC. This gives the protein CSARPRRVAGGRHGYTF. This chain links TRBV20-1 with TRBJ1-2; no clear D. The CDR3 consists of 17 residues. V lost 2 bases and J 6 bases, leaving 25 bases between the germline ends. The V gene's germline CDR1 is DFQATT and CDR2 SNEGSKA (reference sequence).

This clonotype has more than one count but fewer than ten. V and J are TRBV25-1 and TRBJ2-5; 8 bases map to TRBD2. Trimming cost V 10 bases and J 3 bases; bases outside gene matches: 16. The CDR3 has 16 residues. CDR1 MGHDK and CDR2 SYGVNS come from the germline V gene. The CDR3 sequence: CATGGGGGGVEETQYF. In DNA, the CDR3 is TGTGCCACCGGGGGGGGCGGGGGCGGAGTGGAAGAGACCCAGTACTTC.

J is TRBJ2-3 and V is TRBV7-2, with 10 bases matching TRBD2. The CDR3 totals 19 residues. V shed 2 bases and J 1 base; nucleotides not matched to a gene: 12. CDR1 is SGHTA, CDR2 FQGNSA, per germline. This CDR3 reads CASSLRLRGGTSGTDTQYF. CDR3 sequence (DNA): TGTGCCAGCAGCTTAAGACTCCGCGGGGGGACTAGCGGCACAGATACGCAGTATTTT.

This clonotype was found a few times. The V gene is TRBV5-1, the J gene TRBJ1-2; 7 nucleotides agree with TRBD1. This CDR3 has 14 residues. Trimming took 4 bases from V and 8 from J; bases not matched to a gene: 11. Germline V CDR1 and CDR2: SGHRS, YFSETQ. The CDR3 coding sequence is TGCGCCAGCAGCGTTATACAGGGGAAAGGCGGCTACACCTTC. It is translated as CASSVIQGKGGYTF.

The J gene is TRBJ1-1, the V gene TRBV19; perhaps TRBD1 as D (5 bases). V was clipped by 5 bases and J by 8 bases, with 15 bases between them. This CDR3 is built from 13 residues. The V gene's germline CDR1 is LNHDA and CDR2 SQIVND (reference sequence). The CDR3 bases are TGTGCCAGTAGTCCGCACCTCTGGGGCGAAGCTTTCTTT. Translating it yields CASSPHLWGEAFF.

The chain employs TRBV6-1 and TRBJ2-7; no firm D call. Trimming cost V 6 bases and J 2 bases, with 11 bases left between them. The CDR3 spans 13 residues. The V gene's germline CDR1 is MNHNS and CDR2 SASEGT. CDR3 in DNA: TGTGCCAGCAGCCCCGGTGGCCCCTACGAGCAGTACTTC. Amino acids: CASSPGGPYEQYF.

This clonotype was picked up a small number of times. The chain links TRBV7-3 to TRBJ1-1, with TRBD1 matching 7 bases. The V gene's germline CDR1 is SGHTA and CDR2 FQGTGA. With 4 bases clipped from V and 5 bases from J, the junction kept 10 bases outside the gene matches. This CDR3 is 15 amino acids long. The CDR3 loop reads CASSSGRQGRTEAFF. The CDR3 nucleotides are TGTGCCAGCAGCTCCGGCCGACAGGGAAGAACTGAAGCTTTCTTT.

This clonotype was recorded a few times. The chain employs TRBV5-6 and TRBJ2-1; tentatively, D is TRBD1 or TRBD2 (5 bases each). The CDR3 is 16 amino acids. Germline assignment: CDR1 SGHDT and CDR2 YYEEEE. V was pared by 4 bases and J by 4 bases, with 18 bases between. The CDR3 is CASSKHRDPWYNEQFF. In DNA form, the CDR3 reads TGTGCCAGCAGCAAGCACCGGGACCCGTGGTACAATGAGCAGTTCTTC.

This clonotype was detected many times. This sequence joins TRBV7-4 and TRBJ2-7; D unresolved. The CDR3 covers 13 residues. Trimming left V 5 bases short and J 3 bases short, with 11 bases between. CDR1 is SGHVT, CDR2 SQSDAQ, per germline. For the CDR3, the DNA is TGTGCCAGCAGCCCCGGACCTTTCTACGAGCAGTACTTC. Encoded protein: CASSPGPFYEQYF.

This chain joins TRBV28 and TRBJ1-1; D uncertain. V dropped 5 bases and J dropped 0 bases, with 10 bases sitting between them. From germline, CDR1 is MDHEN and CDR2 SYDVKM. The CDR3 contains 14 residues. The CDR3 loop reads CASSEQQMNTEAFF. DNA for the CDR3: TGTGCCAGCAGTGAACAACAGATGAACACTGAAGCTTTCTTT.

The chain carries TRBV2 and TRBJ1-5; D call uncertain. Trimming stripped 7 bases from V and 4 bases from J, with 17 bases between. CDR1 and CDR2 (germline): SNHLY, FYNNEI. The CDR3 loop spans 15 amino acids. The DNA for the CDR3 is TGTGCCAGCACACCCACCTCGGTTACTAATCAGCCCCAGCATTTT. It yields the protein CASTPTSVTNQPQHF. Drawing the rest from reference TRBV2 and TRBJ1-5, the complete variable domain is EPEVTQTPSHQVTQMGQEVILRCVPISNHLYFYWYRQILGQKVEFLVSFYNNEISEKSEIFDDQFSVERPDGSNFTLKIRSTKLEDSAMYFCASTPTSVTNQPQHFGDGTRLSIL.

This rearrangement joins TRBV28 to TRBJ1-5; perhaps TRBD1 as D (6 bases). The germline V and J ends were trimmed by 5 bases and 7 bases, with 15 bases remaining between them. Germline V gives CDR1 MDHEN, CDR2 SYDVKM. The CDR3 runs 14 residues. The CDR3 here is CASSRLQGRQPQHF. CDR3 bases: TGTGCCAGCAGTCGATTACAGGGACGCCAGCCCCAGCATTTT.

The chain is built from TRBV28 and TRBJ1-5; no clear D gene. With 7 bases removed from V and 8 bases from J, the gap between germline ends came to 12 bases. This CDR3 has 12 residues. Germline loops: CDR1 MDHEN, CDR2 SYDVKM. DNA of the CDR3: TGTGCCAGCACATACGGGAAAGAGCCCCAGCATTTT. Translating it yields CASTYGKEPQHF.

DNA for the CDR3: TGTGCCAGCACCAACAAGGGGATCTCTGGGGCCAACGTCCTGACTTTC. Residues: CASTNKGISGANVLTF. The chain joins TRBV11-2 to TRBJ2-6; tentative D call: TRBD1 (5 bases). Between the trimmed V and J ends, which lost 7 bases and 0 bases, there was a span of 13 bases. This CDR3 has 16 residues. Germline-derived CDR1 and CDR2 are SGHAT and FQNNGV.